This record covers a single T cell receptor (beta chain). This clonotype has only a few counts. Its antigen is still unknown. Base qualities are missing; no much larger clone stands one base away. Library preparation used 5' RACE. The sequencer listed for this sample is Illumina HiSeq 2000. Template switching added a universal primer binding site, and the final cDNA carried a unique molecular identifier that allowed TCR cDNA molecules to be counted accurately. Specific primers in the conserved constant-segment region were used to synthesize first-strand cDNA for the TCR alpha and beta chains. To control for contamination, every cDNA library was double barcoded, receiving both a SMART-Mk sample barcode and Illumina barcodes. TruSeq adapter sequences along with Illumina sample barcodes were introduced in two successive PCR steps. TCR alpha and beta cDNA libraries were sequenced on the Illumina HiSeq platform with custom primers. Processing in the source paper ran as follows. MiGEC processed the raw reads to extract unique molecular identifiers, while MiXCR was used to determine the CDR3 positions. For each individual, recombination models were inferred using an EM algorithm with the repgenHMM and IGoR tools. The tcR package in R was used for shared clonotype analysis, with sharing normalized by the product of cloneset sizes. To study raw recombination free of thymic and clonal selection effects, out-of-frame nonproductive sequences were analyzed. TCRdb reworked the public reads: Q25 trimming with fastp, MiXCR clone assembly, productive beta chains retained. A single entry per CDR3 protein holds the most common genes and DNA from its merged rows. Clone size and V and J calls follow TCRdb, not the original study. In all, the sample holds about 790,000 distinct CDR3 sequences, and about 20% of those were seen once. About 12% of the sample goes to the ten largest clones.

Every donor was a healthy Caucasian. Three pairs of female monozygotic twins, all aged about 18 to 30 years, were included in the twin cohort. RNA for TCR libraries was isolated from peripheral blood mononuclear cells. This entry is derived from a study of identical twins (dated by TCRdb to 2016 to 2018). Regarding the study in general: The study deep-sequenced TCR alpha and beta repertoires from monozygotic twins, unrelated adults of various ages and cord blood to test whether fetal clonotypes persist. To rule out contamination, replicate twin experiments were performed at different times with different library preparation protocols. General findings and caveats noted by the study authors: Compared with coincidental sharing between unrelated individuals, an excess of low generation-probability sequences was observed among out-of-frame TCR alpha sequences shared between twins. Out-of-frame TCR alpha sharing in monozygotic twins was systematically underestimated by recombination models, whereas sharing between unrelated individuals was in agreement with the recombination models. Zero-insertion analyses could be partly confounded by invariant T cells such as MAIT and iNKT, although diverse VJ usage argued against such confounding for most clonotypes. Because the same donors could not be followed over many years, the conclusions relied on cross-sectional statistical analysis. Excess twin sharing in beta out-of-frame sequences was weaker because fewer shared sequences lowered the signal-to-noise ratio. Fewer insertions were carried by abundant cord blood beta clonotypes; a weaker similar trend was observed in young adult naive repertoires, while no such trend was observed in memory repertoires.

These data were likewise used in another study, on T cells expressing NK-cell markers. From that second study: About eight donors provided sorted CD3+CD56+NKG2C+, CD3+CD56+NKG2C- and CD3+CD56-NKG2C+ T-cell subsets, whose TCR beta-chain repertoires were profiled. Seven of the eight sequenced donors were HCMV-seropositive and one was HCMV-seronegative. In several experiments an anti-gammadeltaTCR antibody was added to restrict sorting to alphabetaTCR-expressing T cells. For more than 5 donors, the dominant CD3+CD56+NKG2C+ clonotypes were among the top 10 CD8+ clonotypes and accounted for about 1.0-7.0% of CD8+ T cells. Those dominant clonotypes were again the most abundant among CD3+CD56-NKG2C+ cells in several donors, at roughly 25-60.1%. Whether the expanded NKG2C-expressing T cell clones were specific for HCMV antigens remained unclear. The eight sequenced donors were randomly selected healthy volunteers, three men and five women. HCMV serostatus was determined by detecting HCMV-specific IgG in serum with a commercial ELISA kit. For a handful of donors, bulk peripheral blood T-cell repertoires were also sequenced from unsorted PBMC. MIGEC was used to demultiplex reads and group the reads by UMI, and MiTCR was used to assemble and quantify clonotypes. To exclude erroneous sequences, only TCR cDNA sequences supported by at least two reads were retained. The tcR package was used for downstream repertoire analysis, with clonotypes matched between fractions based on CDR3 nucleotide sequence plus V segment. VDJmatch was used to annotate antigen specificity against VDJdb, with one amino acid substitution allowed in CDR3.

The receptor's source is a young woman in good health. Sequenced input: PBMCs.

The sequenced DNA: TGCGCCAGCAGTCCGGGACTAGTCACGGATACGCAGTATTTT. Its coded protein is CASSPGLVTDTQYF. The rearranged segments are TRBV5-1 and TRBJ2-3; 8 of the junction bases match TRBD2. Looking up the germline V gene yields CDR1 SGHRS and CDR2 YFSETQ. The CDR3 contains 14 residues, cysteine and phenylalanine counted. Of the read, only the CDR3 DNA is kept; its 42 bases are in frame from base 1. Unmatched junction bases come to 8, with V trimmed by 5 bases and J by 6 bases. The variable domain in full, with residues beyond the CDR3 obtained from the reference TRBV5-1 and TRBJ2-3 genes, is KAGVTQTPRYLIKTRGQQVTLSCSPISGHRSVSWYQQTPGQGLQFLFEYFSETQRNKGNFPGRFSGRQFSNSRSEMNVSTLELGDSALYLCASSPGLVTDTQYFGPGTRLTVL.